The 27 T cell receptor beta chains presented below share a single source sample, sequenced in a study of blood T cell repertoires in COVID-19. The assay was immunoSEQ multiplex PCR, and TCRdb's table has in-frame clones only and misses some. The sample includes tens of thousands of clones, roughly 72% of them seen just once. Material: peripheral blood. These receptor sequences come from an older woman in a cohort sampled during active or convalescent COVID-19.

V is TRBV3-1 (or the pseudogene TRBV3-2) and J is TRBJ1-5, with TRBD1 identical over 8 bases. The V gene end was trimmed by 4 bases and the J gene end by 0 bases; junction bases not matched to a gene: 2. There are 15 residues in the CDR3. Germline V gene lookup returns CDR1 LGHDT and CDR2 YNNKEL (reference sequence). Here the CDR3 reads CASSPGGFSNQPQHF. Written as DNA, the CDR3 is TGTGCCAGCAGCCCAGGGGGCTTTAGCAATCAGCCCCAGCATTTT.

This chain joins TRBV6-5 and TRBJ2-5, with TRBD1 as a possible D gene (5 bases). CDR1 is MNHEY, CDR2 SVGAGI, per germline. This CDR3 comprises 14 residues. The V and J ends lost 7 bases and 3 bases respectively, with 15 bases between them. The CDR3 spells CASTRRAGKETQYF. DNA of the CDR3: TGTGCCAGCACAAGAAGGGCAGGGAAAGAGACCCAGTACTTC.

The J gene is TRBJ1-1, the V gene TRBV2; the D is unclear. V dropped 4 bases and J dropped 0 bases, with 6 bases sitting between them. Germline assignment: CDR1 SNHLY and CDR2 FYNNEI. The CDR3 sequence is 13 residues long. In nucleotides, the CDR3 is TGTGCCAGCAGTGGAGAAATGAACACTGAAGCTTTCTTT. Its translation: CASSGEMNTEAFF.

Only one count was recorded for this clone. The CDR3 sequence: CASRRDRGLFGAFF. The CDR3 nucleotides are TGTGCCAGCAGAAGAGACAGGGGTCTGTTCGGAGCTTTCTTT. This chain links TRBV7-9 with TRBJ1-1, with 8 positions matching TRBD1. The CDR3 length is 14 residues. Trimming cost V 6 bases and J 10 bases; bases outside gene matches: 13. Germline V gene data show CDR1 as SEHNR and CDR2 as FQNEAQ (reference sequence).

V is TRBV28 and J is TRBJ2-7, with D perhaps matching TRBD2 (7 bases). This CDR3 is built from 14 residues. Germline CDR1 and CDR2: MDHEN and SYDVKM. Trimming took off 5 bases at V and 4 bases at J, with 15 bases between the two ends. CDR3 sequence: CASSRGGGQYEQYF. The CDR3 region has the DNA TGTGCCAGCAGTAGAGGGGGGGGCCAGTACGAGCAGTACTTC.

This clone has more than one count but fewer than ten. This sequence joins TRBV7-9 and TRBJ2-7; 7 bases are a match to TRBD2. Germline assignment: CDR1 SEHNR and CDR2 FQNEAQ (reference sequence). The CDR3 is 13 residues long. With 0 bases clipped from V and 5 bases from J, the junction kept 1 base outside the gene matches. The CDR3 here is CASSLAGGDEQYF. The DNA of the CDR3 is TGTGCCAGCAGCTTAGCGGGAGGGGACGAGCAGTACTTC.

The CDR3 coding sequence is TGTGCCAGCAGCGTAGATCGCGGGGCCTATGGCTACACCTTC. Translated: CASSVDRGAYGYTF. The chain uses TRBV9 and TRBJ1-2, with TRBD1 as a possible D gene (5 bases). V was trimmed by 0 bases and J by 4 bases, leaving 10 bases between them. Germline CDR1 reads SGDLS; CDR2 reads YYNGEE. The CDR3 sequence is 14 residues long.

This CDR3 reads CASSDPGTSGVYNEQFF. CDR3 bases: TGTGCCAGCAGCGACCCCGGGACTAGCGGGGTGTACAATGAGCAGTTCTTC. The chain has TRBV2 and TRBJ2-1; TRBD2 matches 13 bases. This CDR3 has 17 amino acids. Losses at the gene ends were 6 bases for V and 4 bases for J; bases not matched to a gene: 9. Germline V lookup: CDR1 SNHLY, CDR2 FYNNEI. Variable domain in full (rest from reference TRBV2 and TRBJ2-1): EPEVTQTPSHQVTQMGQEVILRCVPISNHLYFYWYRQILGQKVEFLVSFYNNEISEKSEIFDDQFSVERPDGSNFTLKIRSTKLEDSAMYFCASSDPGTSGVYNEQFFGPGTRLTVL.

This clone was seen a single time. This chain uses TRBV19 with TRBJ1-1, with D uncertain. The germline V gene encodes CDR1 LNHDA and CDR2 SQIVND (reference sequence). The CDR3 covers 14 residues. Trimming shortened V by 3 bases and J by 1 base, and 9 bases separated the two germline ends. CDR3 residues: CASSIGSWNTEAFF. CDR3 bases: TGTGCCAGTAGTATCGGGAGTTGGAACACTGAAGCTTTCTTT.

This chain links TRBV6-5 with TRBJ2-7, with 8 bases aligning to TRBD2. The CDR3 spans 14 residues. Trimming at V came to 0 bases and at J to 3 bases, leaving 1 base not matched to a gene. The V gene's germline CDR1 is MNHEY and CDR2 SVGAGI. This chain's CDR3 is CASSYSRGDYEQYF. Here the CDR3 DNA reads TGTGCCAGCAGTTACTCGCGGGGGGACTACGAGCAGTACTTC.

The chain is built from TRBV29-1 and TRBJ2-5; D is perhaps TRBD1 (6 bases). Trimming cost V 6 bases and J 2 bases, with 19 bases left between them. CDR3 size: 15 residues. Germline V gene sequence: CDR1 SQVTM, CDR2 ANQGSEA. CDR3 sequence: CSVLSGTFVQETQYF. The DNA of the CDR3 is TGCAGCGTCCTAAGTGGGACATTCGTACAAGAGACCCAGTACTTC.

This chain links TRBV4-2 with TRBJ1-6; D is undetermined. Germline assignment: CDR1 LGHNA and CDR2 YNFKEQ. Trimming shortened V by 1 base and J by 8 bases, and 9 bases separated the two germline ends. The CDR3 is 14 residues long. The CDR3 DNA follows: TGTGCCAGCAGCCAAGTGGCAGAGGATTCACCCCTCCACTTT. This translates into CASSQVAEDSPLHF.

V is TRBV27 and J is TRBJ1-2; D may be TRBD1 (5 bases). V lost 2 bases and J lost 8, with 12 bases in between. This CDR3 has 13 amino acids. Germline V lookup: CDR1 MNHEY, CDR2 SMNVEV (reference sequence). The DNA for the CDR3 is TGTGCCAGCAGTTTACGGGGGACCAACGGCTACACCTTC. Residues: CASSLRGTNGYTF.

This chain links TRBV6-1 with TRBJ1-1, with TRBD1 as a possible D gene (6 bases). This CDR3 has 15 residues. The V gene's germline CDR1 is MNHNS and CDR2 SASEGT. V lost 2 bases to trimming and J lost 2 bases, with 12 bases between them. This CDR3 reads CASSEQGLANTEAFF. The CDR3 nucleotides read TGTGCCAGCAGTGAACAGGGGTTGGCAAACACTGAAGCTTTCTTT.

The chain recombines TRBV7-9 with TRBJ1-1; D unresolved. Germline lookup yields CDR1 SEHNR and CDR2 FQNEAQ (reference sequence). The V gene lost 5 bases and the J gene lost 1 base, with 14 bases spanning the gap. The CDR3 spans 15 residues. This chain's CDR3 is CASSPPGFGNTEAFF. The CDR3 region has the DNA TGTGCCAGCAGCCCCCCGGGGTTTGGGAACACTGAAGCTTTCTTT.

J is TRBJ1-1 and V is TRBV6-5, with TRBD1 identical over 9 bases. CDR3 size: 13 residues. Germline CDR1 is MNHEY and CDR2 is SVGAGI. The J segment lost 10 bases and the V segment lost 2 bases, leaving 5 bases of the junction unmatched. The DNA for the CDR3 is TGTGCCAGCAGTTACGGGGGGACAGGGCGAGCTTTCTTT. Translated, it gives CASSYGGTGRAFF.

This clone was seen more than once but under ten times. The chain joins TRBV5-1 to TRBJ2-7; possibly TRBD1 for D (5 bases). The CDR3 is 16 residues long. V was clipped by 3 bases and J by 0 bases, with 16 bases between them. Germline V gene sequence: CDR1 SGHRS, CDR2 YFSETQ. The CDR3 bases are TGCGCCAGCAGCTCAATGCAGGGTTTCAGCTCCTACGAGCAGTACTTC. Protein sequence: CASSSMQGFSSYEQYF.

The chain links TRBV5-1 to TRBJ1-4; 8 positions agree with TRBD1. The CDR3 runs 15 residues. Germline assignment: CDR1 SGHRS and CDR2 YFSETQ. V trimming: 4 bases; J trimming: 7 bases; junction bases outside the gene matches: 9. CDR3 sequence reads: CASSPGQGRGEKLFF. DNA for the CDR3: TGCGCCAGCAGCCCCGGACAGGGTAGGGGTGAAAAACTGTTTTTT.

V and J are TRBV19 and TRBJ1-2; 7 bases line up with TRBD1. V trimming: 1 base; J trimming: 3 bases; junction bases outside the gene matches: 8. This CDR3 region has 16 residues. The germline V gene has CDR1 LNHDA and CDR2 SQIVND (reference sequence). The CDR3 DNA reads as TGTGCCAGTAGTATAGGCGGGACAGTACTATACTATGGCTACACCTTC. Protein product: CASSIGGTVLYYGYTF.

This chain joins TRBV28 and TRBJ1-2; D may be TRBD1 (5 bases). Trimming shortened V by 5 bases and J by 7 bases, and 23 bases separated the two germline ends. There are 16 residues in the CDR3. Germline V gives CDR1 MDHEN, CDR2 SYDVKM. CDR3 sequence reads: CASSPGGSLSGLGYTF. As DNA, the CDR3 is TGTGCCAGCAGTCCCGGGGGATCTCTCTCTGGGCTTGGCTACACCTTC.

The chain combines TRBV4-2 with TRBJ2-2; the match to TRBD1 covers 9 bases. The CDR3 sequence is 16 residues long. Germline CDR1 is LGHNA and CDR2 is YNFKEQ. The V and J ends lost 4 bases and 6 bases, in that order; junction bases with no gene match: 9. The CDR3 region is CASSPQQGAYAGELFF. CDR3 nucleotide sequence: TGTGCCAGCAGCCCACAACAGGGGGCATACGCCGGGGAGCTGTTTTTT.

The chain employs TRBV6-1 and TRBJ2-5; 15 bases are shared with TRBD2. The CDR3 totals 18 residues. Germline loops: CDR1 MNHNS, CDR2 SASEGT. Trimming took 1 base from V and 4 from J; bases not matched to a gene: 7. The CDR3 is CASSEEVRGLAGGETQYF. For the CDR3, the DNA is TGTGCCAGCAGTGAAGAAGTTAGGGGACTAGCGGGGGGAGAGACCCAGTACTTC.

This chain links TRBV12-3 or TRBV12-4 with TRBJ1-1, with 7 bases lining up with TRBD1. V was clipped by 6 bases and J by 1 base; unmatched bases: 2. The CDR3 is made up of 13 amino acids. In DNA, the CDR3 is TGTGCCAGCAGCCCAGGGGGGAACACTGAAGCTTTCTTT. Translation: CASSPGGNTEAFF.

This clone was seen more than once but under ten times. J is TRBJ2-7 and V is TRBV5-1; TRBD1 matches 7 bases. This CDR3 region has 13 residues. Germline V gene lookup returns CDR1 SGHRS and CDR2 YFSETQ. Trimming took 4 bases from V and 2 from J; bases not matched to a gene: 3. The DNA of the CDR3 is TGCGCCAGCAGCCAGACAGGGACCTACGAGCAGTACTTC. It yields the protein CASSQTGTYEQYF.

In regard to this clone: The sample carries other DNA sequences with the same CDR3. The chain uses TRBV18 and TRBJ2-6; D not resolved. Germline values: CDR1 KGHSH, CDR2 LQKENI. The CDR3 consists of 15 residues. V lost 1 base, J lost 0 bases, and 4 bases lay in between. The CDR3 protein is CASSPRSSGANVLTF. The CDR3 coding sequence is TGTGCCAGCTCACCACGCAGCTCTGGGGCCAACGTCCTGACTTTC.

The genes are TRBV5-1 and TRBJ1-4, with 8 bases identical to TRBD1. CDR1 is SGHRS and CDR2 is YFSETQ in the germline V gene. The CDR3 sequence is 13 residues long. Losses at the gene ends were 7 bases for V and 6 bases for J; bases not matched to a gene: 5. CDR3 nucleotide sequence: TGCGCCAGCTCGACAGGGGCGGATGAAAAACTGTTTTTT. As protein: CASSTGADEKLFF. The entire variable domain, with the rest obtained from reference TRBV5-1 and TRBJ1-4, is as follows: KAGVTQTPRYLIKTRGQQVTLSCSPISGHRSVSWYQQTPGQGLQFLFEYFSETQRNKGNFPGRFSGRQFSNSRSEMNVSTLELGDSALYLCASSTGADEKLFFGSGTQLSVL.

This chain joins TRBV7-3 and TRBJ2-3; TRBD2 might be the D (5 bases). This CDR3 has 17 residues. From germline, CDR1 is SGHTA and CDR2 FQGTGA. V was cut by 1 base and J by 6 bases, with 20 bases left in between. The CDR3 reads CASSLMGFWETSDTQYF. CDR3 nucleotides: TGTGCCAGCAGCTTAATGGGCTTTTGGGAGACCAGCGATACGCAGTATTTT. The full variable domain, with the rest looked up from reference TRBV7-3 and TRBJ2-3, is GAGVSQTPSNKVTEKGKYVELRCDPISGHTALYWYRQSLGQGPEFLIYFQGTGAADDSGLPNDRFFAVRPEGSVSTLKIQRTERGDSAVYLCASSLMGFWETSDTQYFGPGTRLTVL.